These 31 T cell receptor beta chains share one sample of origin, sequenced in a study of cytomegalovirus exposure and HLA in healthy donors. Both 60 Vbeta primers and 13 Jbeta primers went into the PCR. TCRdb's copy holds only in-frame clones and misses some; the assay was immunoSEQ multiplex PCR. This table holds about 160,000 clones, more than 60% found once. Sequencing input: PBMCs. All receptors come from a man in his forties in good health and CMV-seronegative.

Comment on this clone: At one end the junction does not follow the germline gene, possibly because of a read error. This CDR3 is CASSRTRTWPLYF. The CDR3 region has the DNA TGTGCCAGCAGCCGCACACGGACATGGCCCTTGTACTTC. V and J are TRBV6-5 and TRBJ1-2; a weak D match, TRBD1 (5 bases). The CDR3 contains 13 residues. The germline V gene has CDR1 MNHEY and CDR2 SVGAGI.

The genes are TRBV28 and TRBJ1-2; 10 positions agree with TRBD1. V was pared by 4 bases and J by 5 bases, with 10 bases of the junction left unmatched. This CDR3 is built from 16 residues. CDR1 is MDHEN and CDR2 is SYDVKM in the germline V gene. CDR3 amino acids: CASSYRALGQGYGYTF. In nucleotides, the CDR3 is TGTGCCAGCAGTTACAGAGCCTTGGGACAGGGGTATGGCTACACCTTC.

The CDR3 sequence: CASSKTGLGNEKLFF. The CDR3 bases are TGTGCCAGCAGCAAGACAGGGCTCGGTAATGAAAAACTGTTTTTT. This chain joins TRBV6-5 and TRBJ1-4, with TRBD1 matching 7 bases. Germline V lookup: CDR1 MNHEY, CDR2 SVGAGI. With 6 bases clipped from V and 4 bases from J, the junction kept 8 bases outside the gene matches. The CDR3 covers 15 residues.

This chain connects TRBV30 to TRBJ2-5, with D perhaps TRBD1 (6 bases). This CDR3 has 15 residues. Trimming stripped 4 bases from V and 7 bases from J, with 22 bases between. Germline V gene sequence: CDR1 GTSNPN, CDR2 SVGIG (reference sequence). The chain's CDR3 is CAWTAFGTSPGTQYF. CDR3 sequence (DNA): TGTGCCTGGACAGCCTTCGGGACATCGCCAGGGACCCAGTACTTC.

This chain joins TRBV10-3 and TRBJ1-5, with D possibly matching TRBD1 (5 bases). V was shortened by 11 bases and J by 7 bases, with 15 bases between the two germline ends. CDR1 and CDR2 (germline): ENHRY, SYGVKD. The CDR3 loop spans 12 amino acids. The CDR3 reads CAGSTGNQPQHF. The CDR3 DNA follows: TGTGCCGGCTCTACAGGAAACCAGCCCCAGCATTTT.

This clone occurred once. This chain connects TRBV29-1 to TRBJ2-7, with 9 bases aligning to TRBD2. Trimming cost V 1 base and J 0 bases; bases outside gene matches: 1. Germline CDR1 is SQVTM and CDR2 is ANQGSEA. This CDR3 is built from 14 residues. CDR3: CSVEGTSASYEQYF. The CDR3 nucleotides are TGCAGCGTTGAAGGGACTAGCGCCTCCTACGAGCAGTACTTC.

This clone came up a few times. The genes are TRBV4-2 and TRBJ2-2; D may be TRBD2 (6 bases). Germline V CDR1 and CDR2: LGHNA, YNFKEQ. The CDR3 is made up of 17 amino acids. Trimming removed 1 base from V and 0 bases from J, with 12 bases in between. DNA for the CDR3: TGTGCCAGCAGCCAAGTTGCGCGGGGCGCGAACACCGGGGAGCTGTTTTTT. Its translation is CASSQVARGANTGELFF.

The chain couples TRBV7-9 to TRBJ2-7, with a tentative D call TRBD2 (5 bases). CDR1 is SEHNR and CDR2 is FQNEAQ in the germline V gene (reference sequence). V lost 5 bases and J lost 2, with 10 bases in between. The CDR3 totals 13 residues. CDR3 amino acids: CASSPEAAYEQYF. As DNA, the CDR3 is TGTGCCAGCAGCCCTGAAGCGGCCTACGAGCAGTACTTC. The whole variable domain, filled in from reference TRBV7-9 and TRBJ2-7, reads DTGVSQNPRHKITKRGQNVTFRCDPISEHNRLYWYRQTLGQGPEFLTYFQNEAQLEKSRLLSDRFSAERPKGSFSTLEIQRTEQGDSAMYLCASSPEAAYEQYFGPGTRLTVT.

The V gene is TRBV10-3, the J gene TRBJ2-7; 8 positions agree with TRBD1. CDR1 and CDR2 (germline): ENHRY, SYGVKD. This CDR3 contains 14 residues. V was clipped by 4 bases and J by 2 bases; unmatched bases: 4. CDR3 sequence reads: CAISGGQGPYEQYF. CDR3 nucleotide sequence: TGTGCCATCAGTGGAGGACAGGGACCCTACGAGCAGTACTTC.

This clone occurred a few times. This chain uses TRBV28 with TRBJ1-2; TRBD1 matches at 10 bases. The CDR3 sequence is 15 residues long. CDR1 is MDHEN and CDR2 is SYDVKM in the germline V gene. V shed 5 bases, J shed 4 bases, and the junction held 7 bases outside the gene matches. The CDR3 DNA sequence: TGTGCCAGCAGTCTGACAGGGGGCGCTGTCTATGGCTACACCTTC. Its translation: CASSLTGGAVYGYTF.

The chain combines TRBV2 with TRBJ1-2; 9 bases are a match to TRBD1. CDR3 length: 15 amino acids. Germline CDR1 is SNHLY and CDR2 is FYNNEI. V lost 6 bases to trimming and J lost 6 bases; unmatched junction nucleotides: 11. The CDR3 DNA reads TGTGCCAGCAGCGAATACAGGGGGCGCCAAGATGGCTACACCTTC. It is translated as CASSEYRGRQDGYTF. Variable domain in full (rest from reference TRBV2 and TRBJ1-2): EPEVTQTPSHQVTQMGQEVILRCVPISNHLYFYWYRQILGQKVEFLVSFYNNEISEKSEIFDDQFSVERPDGSNFTLKIRSTKLEDSAMYFCASSEYRGRQDGYTFGSGTRLTVV.

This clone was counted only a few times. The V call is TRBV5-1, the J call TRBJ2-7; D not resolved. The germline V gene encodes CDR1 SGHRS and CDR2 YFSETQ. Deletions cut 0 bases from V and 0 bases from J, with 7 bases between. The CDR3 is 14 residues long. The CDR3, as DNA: TGCGCCAGCAGCTTGGGGTGGAGCTCCTACGAGCAGTACTTC. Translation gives CASSLGWSSYEQYF.

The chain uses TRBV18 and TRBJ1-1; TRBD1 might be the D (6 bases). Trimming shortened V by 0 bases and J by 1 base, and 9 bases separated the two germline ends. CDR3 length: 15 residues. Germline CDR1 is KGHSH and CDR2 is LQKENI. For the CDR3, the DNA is TGTGCCAGCTCACCACCGACAGGTCCGAACACTGAAGCTTTCTTT. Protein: CASSPPTGPNTEAFF.

The CDR3 DNA is TGTGCCAGCAGCTTAGCAGGCCAAGAGGAGACCCAGTACTTC. This encodes CASSLAGQEETQYF. This chain uses TRBV13 with TRBJ2-5; no reliable D call. CDR1 and CDR2 from the germline V gene are PRHDT and FYEKMQ (reference sequence). CDR3 length equals 14 residues. V was cut by 1 base and J by 5 bases, with 11 bases left in between. Full variable domain (outside the CDR3, taken from reference TRBV13 and TRBJ2-5): AAGVIQSPRHLIKEKRETATLKCYPIPRHDTVYWYQQGPGQDPQFLISFYEKMQSDKGSIPDRFSAQQFSDYHSELNMSSLELGDSALYFCASSLAGQEETQYFGPGTRLLVL.

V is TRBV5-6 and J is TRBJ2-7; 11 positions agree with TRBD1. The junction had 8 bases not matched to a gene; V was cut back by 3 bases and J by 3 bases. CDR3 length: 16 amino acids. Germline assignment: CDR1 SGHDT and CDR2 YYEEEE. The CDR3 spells CASSSTGTGGYYEQYF. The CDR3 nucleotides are TGTGCCAGCAGCTCTACCGGGACAGGGGGTTACTACGAGCAGTACTTC.

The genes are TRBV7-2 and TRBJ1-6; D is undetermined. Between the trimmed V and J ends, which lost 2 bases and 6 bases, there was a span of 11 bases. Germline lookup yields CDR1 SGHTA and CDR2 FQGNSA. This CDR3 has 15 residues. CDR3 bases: TGTGCCAGCAGCTTAACACGGGGTAGTAATTCACCCCTCCACTTT. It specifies CASSLTRGSNSPLHF.

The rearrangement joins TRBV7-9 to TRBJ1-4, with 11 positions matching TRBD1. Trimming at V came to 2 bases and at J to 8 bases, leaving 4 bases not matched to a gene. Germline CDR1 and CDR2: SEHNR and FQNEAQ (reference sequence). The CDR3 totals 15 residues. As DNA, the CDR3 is TGTGCCAGCAGCTTACGGGACAGGGGGAACGAAAAACTGTTTTTT. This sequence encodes CASSLRDRGNEKLFF.

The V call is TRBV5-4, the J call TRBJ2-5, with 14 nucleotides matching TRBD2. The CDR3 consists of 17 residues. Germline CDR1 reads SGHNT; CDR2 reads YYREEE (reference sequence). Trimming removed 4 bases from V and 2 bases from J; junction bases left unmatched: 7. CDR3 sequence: CASSMTSGGAKQETQYF. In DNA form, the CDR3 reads TGTGCCAGCAGCATGACTAGCGGGGGGGCCAAACAAGAGACCCAGTACTTC.

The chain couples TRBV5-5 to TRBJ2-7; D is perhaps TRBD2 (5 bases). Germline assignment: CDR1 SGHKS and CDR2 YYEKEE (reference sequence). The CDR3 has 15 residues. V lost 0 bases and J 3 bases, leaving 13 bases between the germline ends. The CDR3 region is CASSLASGGGYEQYF. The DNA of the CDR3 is TGTGCCAGCAGCTTGGCCTCGGGCGGAGGCTACGAGCAGTACTTC.

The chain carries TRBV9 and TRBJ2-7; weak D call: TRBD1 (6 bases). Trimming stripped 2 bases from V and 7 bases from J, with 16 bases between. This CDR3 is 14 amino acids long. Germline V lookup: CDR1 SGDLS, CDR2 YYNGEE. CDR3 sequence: CASSVSNQGFEQYF. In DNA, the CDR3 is TGTGCCAGCAGCGTGTCCAACCAGGGGTTTGAGCAGTACTTC.

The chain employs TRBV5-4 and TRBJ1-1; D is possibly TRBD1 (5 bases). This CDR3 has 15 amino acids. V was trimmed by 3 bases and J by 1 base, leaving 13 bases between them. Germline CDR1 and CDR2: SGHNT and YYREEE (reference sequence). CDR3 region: CASSWGDGRNTEAFF. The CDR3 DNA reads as TGTGCCAGCAGCTGGGGGGACGGGCGGAACACTGAAGCTTTCTTT. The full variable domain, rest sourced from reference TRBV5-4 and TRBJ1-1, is ETGVTQSPTHLIKTRGQQVTLRCSSQSGHNTVSWYQQALGQGPQFIFQYYREEENGRGNFPPRFSGLQFPNYSSELNVNALELDDSALYLCASSWGDGRNTEAFFGQGTRLTVV.

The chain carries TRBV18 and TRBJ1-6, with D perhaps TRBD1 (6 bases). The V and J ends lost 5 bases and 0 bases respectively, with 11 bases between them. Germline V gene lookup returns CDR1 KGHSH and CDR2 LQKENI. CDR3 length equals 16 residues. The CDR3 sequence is CASSSTGSSYNSPLHF. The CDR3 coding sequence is TGTGCCAGCTCATCAACAGGGAGCTCCTATAATTCACCCCTCCACTTT.

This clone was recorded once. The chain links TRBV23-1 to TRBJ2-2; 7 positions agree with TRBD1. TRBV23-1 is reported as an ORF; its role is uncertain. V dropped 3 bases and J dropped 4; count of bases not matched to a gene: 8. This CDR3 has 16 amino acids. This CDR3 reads CASSHPEQGLTGELFF. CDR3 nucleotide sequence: TGCGCCAGCAGTCACCCCGAACAGGGGCTCACCGGGGAGCTGTTTTTT.

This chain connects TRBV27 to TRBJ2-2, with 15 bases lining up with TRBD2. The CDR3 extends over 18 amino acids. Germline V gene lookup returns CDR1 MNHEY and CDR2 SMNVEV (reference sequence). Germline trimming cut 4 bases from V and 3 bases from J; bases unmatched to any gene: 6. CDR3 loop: CASSSPGLAGGHTGELFF. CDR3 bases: TGTGCCAGCAGTTCCCCGGGACTAGCGGGGGGACACACCGGGGAGCTGTTTTTT.

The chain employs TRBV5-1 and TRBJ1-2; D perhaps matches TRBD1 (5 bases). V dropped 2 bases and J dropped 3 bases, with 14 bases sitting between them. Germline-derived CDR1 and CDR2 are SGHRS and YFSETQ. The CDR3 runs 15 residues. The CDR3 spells CASSFEGVADYGYTF. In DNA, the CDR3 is TGCGCCAGCAGCTTTGAAGGGGTAGCCGACTATGGCTACACCTTC.

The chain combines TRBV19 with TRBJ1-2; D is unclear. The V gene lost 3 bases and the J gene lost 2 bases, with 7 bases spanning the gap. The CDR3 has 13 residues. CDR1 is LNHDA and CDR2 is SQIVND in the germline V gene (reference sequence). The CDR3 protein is CASSILANYGYTF. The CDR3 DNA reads TGTGCCAGTAGTATCTTGGCCAACTATGGCTACACCTTC. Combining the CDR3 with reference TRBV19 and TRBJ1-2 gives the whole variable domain DGGITQSPKYLFRKEGQNVTLSCEQNLNHDAMYWYRQDPGQGLRLIYYSQIVNDFQKGDIAEGYSVSREKKESFPLTVTSAQKNPTAFYLCASSILANYGYTFGSGTRLTVV.

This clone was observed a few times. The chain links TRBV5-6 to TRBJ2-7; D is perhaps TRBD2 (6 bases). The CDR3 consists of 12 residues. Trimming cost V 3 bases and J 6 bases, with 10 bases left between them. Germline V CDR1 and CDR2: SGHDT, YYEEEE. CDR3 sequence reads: CASSWAGSEQYF. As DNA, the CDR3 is TGTGCCAGCAGCTGGGCGGGGAGCGAGCAGTACTTC.

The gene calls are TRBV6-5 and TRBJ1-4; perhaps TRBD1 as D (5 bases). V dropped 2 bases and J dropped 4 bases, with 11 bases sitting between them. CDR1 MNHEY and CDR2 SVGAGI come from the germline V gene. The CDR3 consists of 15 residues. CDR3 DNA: TGTGCCAGCAGTTACCTACAGGCTGATAATGAAAAACTGTTTTTT. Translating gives CASSYLQADNEKLFF.

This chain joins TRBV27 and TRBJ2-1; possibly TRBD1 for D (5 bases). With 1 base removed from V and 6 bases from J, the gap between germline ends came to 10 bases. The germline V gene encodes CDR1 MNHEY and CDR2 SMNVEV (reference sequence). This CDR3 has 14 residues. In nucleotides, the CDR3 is TGTGCCAGCAGTTTATTTGGGCAGGGCAATGAGCAGTTCTTC. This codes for CASSLFGQGNEQFF.

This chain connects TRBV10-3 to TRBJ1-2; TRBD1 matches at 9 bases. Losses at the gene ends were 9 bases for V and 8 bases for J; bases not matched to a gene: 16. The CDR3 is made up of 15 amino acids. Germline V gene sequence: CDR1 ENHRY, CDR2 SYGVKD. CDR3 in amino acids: CAIMSDRGEYRGYTF. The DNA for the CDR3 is TGTGCCATTATGTCGGACAGGGGCGAATATCGGGGCTACACCTTC.

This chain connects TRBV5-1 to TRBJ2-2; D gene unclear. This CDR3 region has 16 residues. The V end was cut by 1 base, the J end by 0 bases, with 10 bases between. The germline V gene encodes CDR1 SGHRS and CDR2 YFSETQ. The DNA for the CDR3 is TGCGCCAGCAGCTTGACCGTGACATCGAACACCGGGGAGCTGTTTTTT. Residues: CASSLTVTSNTGELFF.